Each of the 3 T cell receptor beta chains below was sequenced from the same sample in a study of T-cell memory formation after mild COVID-19. One entry per CDR3 protein results from TCRdb running MiXCR on the 5' RACE reads. The sample consists of fewer than 700,000 distinct CDR3 sequences, 20% to 25% of them appearing once. Source material: PBMCs or a T cell subset sorted from them (not recorded which). The receptors shown here come from an adult woman who had mild COVID-19 (a few samples of this study predate the infection). Cell type and time point are not known.

This clonotype was observed a handful of times. This chain links TRBV7-8 with TRBJ2-3, with D perhaps TRBD2 (5 bases). With 5 bases removed from V and 3 bases from J, the gap between germline ends came to 15 bases. The CDR3 loop spans 15 amino acids. Germline V CDR1 and CDR2: SGHVS, FQNEAQ. The CDR3 DNA reads as TGTGCCAGCAGCCACGGCCCCATAGCGACAGATACGCAGTATTTT. Its translation: CASSHGPIATDTQYF.

This chain uses TRBV11-2 with TRBJ2-1; D remains ambiguous. Trimming cost V 0 bases and J 12 bases, with 21 bases left between them. CDR3 length: 16 residues. CDR1 and CDR2 from the germline V gene are SGHAT and FQNNGV. CDR3 sequence (DNA): TGTGCCAGCAGCTTAGAGAGGATCGGTCGGCCTACGGGGCAGTTCTTC. Protein: CASSLERIGRPTGQFF. Full variable domain (remainder filled in from reference TRBV11-2 and TRBJ2-1): EAGVAQSPRYKIIEKRQSVAFWCNPISGHATLYWYQQILGQGPKLLIQFQNNGVVDDSQLPKDRFSAERLKGVDSTLKIQPAKLEDSAVYLCASSLERIGRPTGQFFGPGTRLTVL.

This clonotype was recorded a few times. J is TRBJ1-6 and V is TRBV7-9, with unresolved D. Germline values: CDR1 SEHNR, CDR2 FQNEAQ (reference sequence). CDR3 length: 15 residues. With 2 bases removed from V and 8 bases from J, the gap between germline ends came to 13 bases. The CDR3 here is CASSLKRVEDSPLHF. The CDR3 DNA reads TGTGCCAGCAGCTTAAAACGGGTAGAGGATTCACCCCTCCACTTT.